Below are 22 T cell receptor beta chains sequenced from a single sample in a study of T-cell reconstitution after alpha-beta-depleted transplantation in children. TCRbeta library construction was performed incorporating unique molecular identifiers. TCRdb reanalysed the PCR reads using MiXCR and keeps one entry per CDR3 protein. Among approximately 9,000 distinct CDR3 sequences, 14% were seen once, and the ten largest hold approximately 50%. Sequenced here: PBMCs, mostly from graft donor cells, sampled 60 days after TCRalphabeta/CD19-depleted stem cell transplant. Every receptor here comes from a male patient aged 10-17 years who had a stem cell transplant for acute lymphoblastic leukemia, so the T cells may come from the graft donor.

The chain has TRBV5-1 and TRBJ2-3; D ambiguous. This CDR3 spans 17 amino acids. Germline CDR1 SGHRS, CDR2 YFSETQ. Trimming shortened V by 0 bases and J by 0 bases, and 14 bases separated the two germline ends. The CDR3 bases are TGCGCCAGCAGCTTGGCTCCCACTGAGGCTAGCACAGATACGCAGTATTTT. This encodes CASSLAPTEASTDTQYF.

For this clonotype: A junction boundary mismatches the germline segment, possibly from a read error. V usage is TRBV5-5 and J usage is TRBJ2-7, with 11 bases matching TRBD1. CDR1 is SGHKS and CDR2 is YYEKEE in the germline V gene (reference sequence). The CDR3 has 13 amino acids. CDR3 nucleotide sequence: TGTGCCAGCAGCTTGTTGATGGGACAGGGGGTGGTCTTC. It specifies CASSLLMGQGVVF.

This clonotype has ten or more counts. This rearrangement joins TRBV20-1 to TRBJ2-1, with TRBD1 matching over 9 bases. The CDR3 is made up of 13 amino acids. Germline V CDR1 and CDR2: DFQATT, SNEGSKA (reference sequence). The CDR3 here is CSPGGTGWHEQFF. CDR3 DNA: TGCAGCCCAGGGGGGACAGGGTGGCATGAGCAGTTCTTC.

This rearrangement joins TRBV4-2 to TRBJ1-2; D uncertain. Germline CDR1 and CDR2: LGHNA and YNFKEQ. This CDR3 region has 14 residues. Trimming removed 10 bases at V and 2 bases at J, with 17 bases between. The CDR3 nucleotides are TGTGCCATCGGCCCCCGGGTCTTGAACTATGGCTACACCTTC. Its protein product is CAIGPRVLNYGYTF.

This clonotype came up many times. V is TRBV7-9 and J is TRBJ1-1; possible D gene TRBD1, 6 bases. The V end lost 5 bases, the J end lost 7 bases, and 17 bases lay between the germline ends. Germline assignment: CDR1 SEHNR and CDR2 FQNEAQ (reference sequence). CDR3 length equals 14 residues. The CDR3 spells CASSPRIGGIEAFF. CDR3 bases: TGTGCCAGCAGCCCCCGGATTGGGGGCATTGAAGCTTTCTTT.

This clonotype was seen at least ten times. The CDR3 DNA reads TGTGCCAGCTCGCCGATGGTGAGCTCCTACGAGCAGTACTTC. This codes for CASSPMVSSYEQYF. V and J are TRBV18 and TRBJ2-7, with D hard to call. V was pared by 6 bases and J by 0 bases, with 12 bases between. The CDR3 is made up of 14 amino acids. CDR1 KGHSH and CDR2 LQKENI come from the germline V gene.

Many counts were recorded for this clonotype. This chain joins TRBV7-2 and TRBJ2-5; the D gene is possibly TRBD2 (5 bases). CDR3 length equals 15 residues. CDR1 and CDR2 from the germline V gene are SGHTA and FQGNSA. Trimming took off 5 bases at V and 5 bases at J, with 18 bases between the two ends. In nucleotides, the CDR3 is TGTGCCAGCAGCCCCCCCCGGACTCGCATGGAGACCCAGTACTTC. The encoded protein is CASSPPRTRMETQYF.

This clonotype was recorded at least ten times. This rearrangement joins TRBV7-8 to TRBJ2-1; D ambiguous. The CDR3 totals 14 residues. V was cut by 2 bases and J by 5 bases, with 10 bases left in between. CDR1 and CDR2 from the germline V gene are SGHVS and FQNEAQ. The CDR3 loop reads CASSLIVAHNEQFF. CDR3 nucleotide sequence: TGTGCCAGCAGCTTAATAGTGGCCCACAATGAGCAGTTCTTC.

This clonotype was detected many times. The CDR3 nucleotides are TGTGCCAGCAGCTTGGTTAGCGGGCCTTACAATGAGCAGTTCTTC. Its translation is CASSLVSGPYNEQFF. V and J are TRBV5-8 and TRBJ2-1, with TRBD2 matching 7 bases. This CDR3 region has 15 residues. Germline assignment: CDR1 SGHTS and CDR2 YDEGEE. V was clipped by 0 bases and J by 4 bases; unmatched bases: 4.

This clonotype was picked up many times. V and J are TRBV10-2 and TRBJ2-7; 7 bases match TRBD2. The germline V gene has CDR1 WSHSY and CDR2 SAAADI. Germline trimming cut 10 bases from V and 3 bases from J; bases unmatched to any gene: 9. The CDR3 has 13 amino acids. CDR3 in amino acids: CATRSGTNYEQYF. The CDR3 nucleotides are TGCGCCACCAGAAGCGGGACTAACTACGAGCAGTACTTC.

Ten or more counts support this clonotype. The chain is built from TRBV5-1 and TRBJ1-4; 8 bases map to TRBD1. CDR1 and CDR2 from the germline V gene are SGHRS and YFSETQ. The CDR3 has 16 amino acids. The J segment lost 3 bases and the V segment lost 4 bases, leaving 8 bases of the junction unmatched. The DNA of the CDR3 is TGCGCCAGCAGCCCCTCCGGACAGGGTGCTAATGAAAAACTGTTTTTT. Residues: CASSPSGQGANEKLFF.

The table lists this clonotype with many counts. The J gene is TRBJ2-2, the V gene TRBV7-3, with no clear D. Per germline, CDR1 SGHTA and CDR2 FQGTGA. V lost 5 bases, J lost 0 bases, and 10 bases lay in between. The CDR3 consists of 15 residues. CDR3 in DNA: TGTGCCAGCAGCCCGACCGACACGAACACCGGGGAGCTGTTTTTT. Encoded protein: CASSPTDTNTGELFF.

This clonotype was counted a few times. The CDR3 sequence is CASSQDWSGSSYEQYF. CDR3 nucleotides: TGTGCCAGCAGCCAAGATTGGAGCGGGAGCTCCTACGAGCAGTACTTC. The V call is TRBV4-2, the J call TRBJ2-7, with 8 bases aligning to TRBD2. The CDR3 has 16 amino acids. The junction had 4 bases not matched to a gene; V was cut back by 0 bases and J by 0 bases. The V gene's germline CDR1 is LGHNA and CDR2 YNFKEQ.

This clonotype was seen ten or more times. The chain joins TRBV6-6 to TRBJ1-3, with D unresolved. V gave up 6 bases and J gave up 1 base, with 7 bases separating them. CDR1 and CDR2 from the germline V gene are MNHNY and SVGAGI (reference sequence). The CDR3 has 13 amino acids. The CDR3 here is CASSTWSGNTIYF. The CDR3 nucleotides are TGTGCCAGCAGCACCTGGTCTGGAAACACCATATATTTT.

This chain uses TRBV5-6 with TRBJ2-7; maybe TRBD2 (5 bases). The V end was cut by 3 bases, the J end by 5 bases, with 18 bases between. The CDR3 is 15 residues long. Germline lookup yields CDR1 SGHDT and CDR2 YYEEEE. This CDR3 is CASSSGTEGGHEQYF. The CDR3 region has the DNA TGTGCCAGCAGCTCCGGTACAGAAGGAGGCCACGAGCAGTACTTC.

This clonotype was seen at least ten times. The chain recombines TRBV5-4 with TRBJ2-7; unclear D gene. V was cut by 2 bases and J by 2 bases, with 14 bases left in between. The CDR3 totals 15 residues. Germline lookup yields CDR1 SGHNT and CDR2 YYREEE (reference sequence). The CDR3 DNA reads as TGTGCCAGCAGCTTAGATATGGGCCTAACCTACGAGCAGTACTTC. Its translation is CASSLDMGLTYEQYF. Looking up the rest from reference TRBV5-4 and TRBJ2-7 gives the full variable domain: ETGVTQSPTHLIKTRGQQVTLRCSSQSGHNTVSWYQQALGQGPQFIFQYYREEENGRGNFPPRFSGLQFPNYSSELNVNALELDDSALYLCASSLDMGLTYEQYFGPGTRLTVT.

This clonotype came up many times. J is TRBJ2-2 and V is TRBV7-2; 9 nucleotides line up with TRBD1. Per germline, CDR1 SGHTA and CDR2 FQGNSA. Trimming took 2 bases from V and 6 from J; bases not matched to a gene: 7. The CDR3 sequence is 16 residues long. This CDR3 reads CASSLFGTGQAGELFF. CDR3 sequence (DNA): TGTGCCAGCAGCTTATTCGGGACAGGGCAGGCCGGGGAGCTGTTTTTT.

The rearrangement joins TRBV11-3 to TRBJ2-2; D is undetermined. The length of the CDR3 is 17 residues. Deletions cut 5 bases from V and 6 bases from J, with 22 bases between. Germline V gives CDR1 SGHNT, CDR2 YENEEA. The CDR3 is CASSPHLGKGSSGELFF. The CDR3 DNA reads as TGTGCCAGCAGCCCCCATCTAGGCAAAGGGTCATCCGGGGAGCTGTTTTTT.

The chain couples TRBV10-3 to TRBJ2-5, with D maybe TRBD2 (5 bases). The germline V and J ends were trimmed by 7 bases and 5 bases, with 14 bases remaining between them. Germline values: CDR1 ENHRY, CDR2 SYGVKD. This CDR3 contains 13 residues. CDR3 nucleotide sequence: TGTGCCATCATGAGGGCGGAAGGGGAGACCCAGTACTTC. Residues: CAIMRAEGETQYF.

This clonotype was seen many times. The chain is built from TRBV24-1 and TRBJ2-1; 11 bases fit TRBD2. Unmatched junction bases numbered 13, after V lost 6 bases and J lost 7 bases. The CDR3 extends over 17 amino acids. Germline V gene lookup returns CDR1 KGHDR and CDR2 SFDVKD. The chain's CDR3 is CATSLAGGLSSTNEQFF. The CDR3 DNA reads TGTGCCACCAGTTTAGCGGGAGGGCTTAGTTCTACAAATGAGCAGTTCTTC.

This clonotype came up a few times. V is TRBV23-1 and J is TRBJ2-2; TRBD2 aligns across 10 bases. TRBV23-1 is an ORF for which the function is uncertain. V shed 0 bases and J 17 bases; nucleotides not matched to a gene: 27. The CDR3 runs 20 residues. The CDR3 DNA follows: TGCGCCAGCAGTCAATCTTGGGGTAGGACTAGCGGAGCCACGAGACAAGCTGTTTTTTTT. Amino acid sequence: CASSQSWGRTSGATRQAVFF.

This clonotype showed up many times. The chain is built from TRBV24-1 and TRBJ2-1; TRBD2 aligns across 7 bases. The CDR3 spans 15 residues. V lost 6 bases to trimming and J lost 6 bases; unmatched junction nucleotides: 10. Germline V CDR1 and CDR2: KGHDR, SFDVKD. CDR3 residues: CATSPRGLPPNEQFF. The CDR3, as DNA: TGTGCCACCAGTCCAAGGGGACTACCACCCAATGAGCAGTTCTTC.